This record covers a single TCR beta chain. The antigen is unknown. Germline CDR1 and CDR2: WSHSY and SAAADI. The CDR3 totals 13 residues. V lost 4 bases and J 1 base, leaving 7 bases between the germline ends. Profiled with immunoSEQ multiplex PCR; TCRdb holds only in-frame clones, not every one. The sample has 150,000 or so clones; roughly 86% are singletons. The data belong to a study of cytomegalovirus exposure and HLA in healthy donors. As for the study in general: The roughly 130 validation repertoires used the same platform as the approximately 670 first-cohort repertoires (as reported by a later analysis). Overall study findings and caveats: Some TCR beta chains (around 160 of them) were listed as cytomegalovirus-associated. With high specificity and sensitivity, the classifier reportedly diagnosed cytomegalovirus status.

This receptor was obtained from a human donor in good health. The sample was PBMCs. This chain connects TRBV10-2 to TRBJ1-1, with D unclear. This chain's CDR3 is CASSAFSNTEAFF. CDR3 DNA sequence: TGCGCCAGCAGTGCTTTTTCGAACACTGAAGCTTTCTTT.